The present T cell receptor (beta chain) was sequenced within a study of siplizumab effects on memory and regulatory T cells. Libraries were prepared by immunoSEQ multiplex PCR; TCRdb keeps only in-frame clonotypes and omits some of them. This sample has tens of thousands of clones, with 90% to 97% found just once. A remark on this clone: The antigen remains undetermined.

Study findings and constraints: Proliferating Tregs in siplizumab cultures were never verified as suppressive. Naive T cells looked more diverse than memory cells, and they looked like major contributors to the alloresponse.

The germline V gene encodes CDR1 SQVTM and CDR2 ANQGSEA. The ends were cut back, 0 bases at V and 5 bases at J, with 17 bases in the middle. The CDR3 has 16 amino acids. TEMRA, effector memory, memory and naive subsets, all unstimulated, were sequenced in three donor pairs. This TCR derives from a human donor in good health. The rearrangement links TRBV29-1 to TRBJ2-1; no definite D call. Sequenced input: naive CD8+ T cells sorted from blood. This CDR3 reads CSVEDLGPHTHNEQFF. In nucleotides, the CDR3 is TGCAGCGTTGAAGATTTGGGTCCCCACACCCACAATGAGCAGTTCTTC.